This T cell receptor beta chain was identified during a study of cytomegalovirus exposure and HLA in healthy donors. PCR involved 60 Vbeta and 13 Jbeta primers. TCRdb's copy holds only in-frame clones and misses some; the assay was immunoSEQ multiplex PCR. The sample contains 120,000 or so clones, about 73% of which appear only once. This CDR3 has 15 residues. With 0 bases removed from V and 1 base from J, the gap between germline ends came to 10 bases. Germline V gene lookup returns CDR1 MNHNY and CDR2 SVGAGI (reference sequence). This sequence was found in a woman aged 40 to 55 in good health and CMV-seronegative. This chain uses TRBV6-6 with TRBJ2-7; possible D gene TRBD2, 5 bases. The sample was PBMCs. The CDR3 sequence is CASSYSILASYEQYF. In nucleotides, the CDR3 is TGTGCCAGCAGTTACTCGATCCTAGCATCCTACGAGCAGTACTTC.